One and the same sample provided the 10 T cell receptor beta chains below, sequenced in a study of blood T cell repertoires in COVID-19. The method was immunoSEQ multiplex PCR; TCRdb's version includes in-frame clones alone and lacks a portion of them. Found here are a few hundred thousand clones, about 85% of them singletons; the top ten hold around 6.3%. Source material: PBMCs or T cells enriched from blood (not recorded which). These receptors came from a woman in her forties or fifties who had been exposed to COVID-19.

V and J are TRBV11-2 and TRBJ2-5, with a possible D match to TRBD2 (6 bases). Germline V gene sequence: CDR1 SGHAT, CDR2 FQNNGV. V was pared by 3 bases and J by 5 bases, with 13 bases between. The CDR3 spans 14 residues. CDR3 in DNA: TGTGCCAGCAGCTTGAATTCAGGGAGGGAGACCCAGTACTTC. Its protein product is CASSLNSGRETQYF. Filled out from reference TRBV11-2 and TRBJ2-5, the complete variable domain reads EAGVAQSPRYKIIEKRQSVAFWCNPISGHATLYWYQQILGQGPKLLIQFQNNGVVDDSQLPKDRFSAERLKGVDSTLKIQPAKLEDSAVYLCASSLNSGRETQYFGPGTRLLVL.

The J gene is TRBJ1-4, the V gene TRBV7-2, with TRBD1 identical over 8 bases. Germline CDR1 and CDR2: SGHTA and FQGNSA. J gave up 6 bases and V 5 bases, and 5 bases lay outside the gene matches. This CDR3 spans 14 amino acids. The CDR3: CASSADRDDEKLFF. The CDR3 DNA sequence: TGTGCCAGCAGCGCGGACAGGGATGATGAAAAACTGTTTTTT.

This clone was detected a few times. The genes are TRBV2 and TRBJ1-3; 9 bases agree with TRBD1. J gave up 3 bases and V 6 bases, and 3 bases lay outside the gene matches. Germline assignment: CDR1 SNHLY and CDR2 FYNNEI. This CDR3 region has 14 residues. The CDR3 nucleotides read TGTGCCAGCAGACTGGACAGGGGTGGAAACACCATATATTTT. This encodes CASRLDRGGNTIYF.

This clone was recorded a few times. The V call is TRBV10-2, the J call TRBJ1-2; D is possibly TRBD1 (5 bases). The CDR3 consists of 14 residues. The germline CDR1 and CDR2 sequences are WSHSY and SAAADI. Trimming left V 2 bases short and J 2 bases short, with 9 bases between. The CDR3 sequence: CASSESQGNYGYTF. The CDR3 DNA reads TGCGCCAGCAGTGAGAGCCAGGGAAACTATGGCTACACCTTC.

This rearrangement joins TRBV6-4 to TRBJ1-1; TRBD1 is a possible D gene (5 bases). Trimming pared 7 bases from V and 4 bases from J, leaving 16 bases between. The CDR3 runs 14 residues. Germline lookup yields CDR1 MRHNA and CDR2 SNTAGT. The CDR3 sequence is CASKGNAASTEAFF. As DNA, the CDR3 is TGTGCCAGCAAGGGGAATGCGGCGAGCACTGAAGCTTTCTTT.

The CDR3 spells CATSDLSTAYGYTF. The CDR3 DNA sequence: TGTGCCACCAGTGATTTAAGCACAGCCTATGGCTACACCTTC. The rearrangement links TRBV24-1 to TRBJ1-2, with D uncertain. CDR3 length: 14 residues. Trimming took 1 base from V and 4 from J, leaving 9 bases between them. Germline V gene lookup returns CDR1 KGHDR and CDR2 SFDVKD.

This clone was counted many times. The chain couples TRBV5-6 to TRBJ1-2; D may be TRBD1 (5 bases). Trimming pared 0 bases from V and 3 bases from J, leaving 12 bases between. The CDR3 totals 15 residues. Germline CDR1 and CDR2: SGHDT and YYEEEE. The CDR3 region has the DNA TGTGCCAGCAGCTTGGGGCTGGGGCGCGACTATGGCTACACCTTC. It specifies CASSLGLGRDYGYTF.

The V and J genes are TRBV6-5 and TRBJ1-2; D ambiguous. V lost 0 bases and J 4 bases, leaving 9 bases between the germline ends. The CDR3 has 14 residues. Germline V gives CDR1 MNHEY, CDR2 SVGAGI. In DNA form, the CDR3 reads TGTGCCAGCAGTTACTCGTCAGGCCTCTATGGCTACACCTTC. Its protein is CASSYSSGLYGYTF.

The V call is TRBV5-1, the J call TRBJ2-7; possibly TRBD1 for D (6 bases). The CDR3 length is 14 residues. The V end was cut by 0 bases, the J end by 9 bases, with 16 bases between. The germline gives CDR1 SGHRS, CDR2 YFSETQ. The CDR3: CASSLEQGGTGQYF. The CDR3 DNA reads TGCGCCAGCAGCTTGGAACAGGGTGGAACTGGGCAGTACTTC.

This chain joins TRBV9 and TRBJ2-6, with unresolved D. Germline V lookup: CDR1 SGDLS, CDR2 YYNGEE. Trimming pared 2 bases from V and 1 base from J, leaving 4 bases between. The CDR3 is made up of 14 amino acids. CDR3 protein: CASSVASGANVLTF. Here the CDR3 DNA reads TGTGCCAGCAGCGTGGCTTCTGGGGCCAACGTCCTGACTTTC.